Presented here are 27 T cell receptor beta chains from one specimen sequenced in a study of blood T cell repertoires in COVID-19. The method was immunoSEQ multiplex PCR; TCRdb's version includes in-frame clones alone and lacks a portion of them. Of 200,000 to 250,000 clones in the sample, roughly 77% were seen once. The sequenced sample was PBMCs or T cells enriched from blood (not recorded which). These receptors all come from a man in his forties who had recovered from COVID-19.

The chain has TRBV19 and TRBJ1-1, with D hard to call. CDR1 and CDR2 from the germline V gene are LNHDA and SQIVND (reference sequence). The V end lost 3 bases, the J end lost 1 base, and 3 bases lay between the germline ends. The CDR3 is made up of 12 amino acids. CDR3 in amino acids: CASSIRNTEAFF. Written as DNA, the CDR3 is TGTGCCAGTAGTATCAGGAACACTGAAGCTTTCTTT.

Only a few counts were recorded for this clone. The chain carries TRBV19 and TRBJ2-7; possibly TRBD1 for D (5 bases). Germline V lookup: CDR1 LNHDA, CDR2 SQIVND (reference sequence). Trimming removed 3 bases at V and 6 bases at J, with 12 bases between. CDR3 size: 13 residues. CDR3 coding DNA: TGTGCCAGTAGTATCATACAGGCCTCCGAGCAGTACTTC. Protein: CASSIIQASEQYF.

The chain employs TRBV3-1 (or the pseudogene TRBV3-2) and TRBJ1-1; D remains unclear. The CDR3 length is 13 residues. CDR1 is LGHDT and CDR2 is YNNKEL in the germline V gene (reference sequence). V gave up 7 bases and J gave up 4 bases, with 13 bases separating them. The CDR3 sequence: CASTLRGVTEAFF. The DNA for the CDR3 is TGTGCCAGCACCCTTCGGGGTGTCACTGAAGCTTTCTTT.

The V call is TRBV4-2, the J call TRBJ1-1; D not certain. The CDR3 contains 12 residues. CDR1 and CDR2 (germline): LGHNA, YNFKEQ. V was shortened by 1 base and J by 4 bases, with 4 bases between the two germline ends. CDR3 DNA: TGTGCCAGCAGCCAAGGGCCCACTGAAGCTTTCTTT. Translated: CASSQGPTEAFF.

CDR3 sequence (DNA): TGTGCCAGCAGTGATCGACAGGGGGATGAGCAGTTCTTC. Amino acids: CASSDRQGDEQFF. The chain links TRBV6-4 to TRBJ2-1, with TRBD1 matching over 9 bases. The V and J ends lost 3 bases and 8 bases, in that order; junction bases with no gene match: 2. CDR1 MRHNA and CDR2 SNTAGT come from the germline V gene. The CDR3 has 13 amino acids.

The chain uses TRBV9 and TRBJ2-3, with 8 bases lining up with TRBD1. V dropped 1 base and J dropped 7; count of bases not matched to a gene: 14. This CDR3 region has 17 residues. Germline V CDR1 and CDR2: SGDLS, YYNGEE. The CDR3 sequence is CASSVSITGTGVHTQYF. Written as DNA, the CDR3 is TGTGCCAGCAGCGTATCGATCACCGGGACAGGAGTCCATACGCAGTATTTT.

The CDR3 bases are TGTGCCAGCAGCCTCATAGCCAGTGGGCAGTTCTTC. Encoded protein: CASSLIASGQFF. The gene calls are TRBV3-1 (or the pseudogene TRBV3-2) and TRBJ2-1; D is unclear. The germline V gene has CDR1 LGHDT and CDR2 YNNKEL (reference sequence). The CDR3 totals 12 residues. Trimming took off 4 bases at V and 12 bases at J, with 13 bases between the two ends.

V usage is TRBV28 and J usage is TRBJ2-5, with D perhaps TRBD2 (6 bases). The CDR3 is 14 amino acids. CDR1 and CDR2 from the germline V gene are MDHEN and SYDVKM. Trimming left V 2 bases short and J 6 bases short, with 13 bases between. This CDR3 reads CASSLGGTGKTQYF. In DNA form, the CDR3 reads TGTGCCAGCAGTTTAGGCGGGACGGGAAAGACCCAGTACTTC.

V and J are TRBV29-1 and TRBJ1-4; TRBD1 matches at 7 bases. Trimming at V came to 7 bases and at J to 4 bases, leaving 6 bases not matched to a gene. Germline V gives CDR1 SQVTM, CDR2 ANQGSEA. This CDR3 is built from 13 residues. CDR3 DNA: TGCAGCGCGAGGGGGCTTGGTAATGAAAAACTGTTTTTT. Its translation: CSARGLGNEKLFF.

This rearrangement joins TRBV5-1 to TRBJ2-5, with TRBD1 as a possible D gene (6 bases). This CDR3 comprises 14 residues. V was pared by 3 bases and J by 1 base, with 10 bases between. Looked up from germline, CDR1 is SGHRS and CDR2 is YFSETQ. DNA of the CDR3: TGCGCCAGCAGCTGGGGACAACCCCAAGAGACCCAGTACTTC. It is translated as CASSWGQPQETQYF.

The chain has TRBV29-1 and TRBJ1-1; D remains ambiguous. Germline V gene lookup returns CDR1 SQVTM and CDR2 ANQGSEA. This CDR3 has 11 amino acids. The CDR3 nucleotides read TGCGCGGTGACGATGAGGACTGAAGCTTTCTTT. This codes for CAVTMRTEAFF.

This rearrangement joins TRBV7-9 to TRBJ2-3; D is unclear. V lost 5 bases, J lost 6 bases, and 12 bases lay in between. Germline loops: CDR1 SEHNR, CDR2 FQNEAQ (reference sequence). The CDR3 is 13 residues long. This CDR3 reads CASSPSYSDTQYF. CDR3 nucleotides: TGTGCCAGCAGCCCCTCTTACTCCGATACGCAGTATTTT.

The rearrangement joins TRBV2 to TRBJ2-6, with D tentatively TRBD2 (6 bases). This CDR3 spans 14 amino acids. V gave up 4 bases and J gave up 3 bases, with 7 bases separating them. The germline gives CDR1 SNHLY, CDR2 FYNNEI. Here the CDR3 reads CASSAGGGANVLTF. The DNA for the CDR3 is TGTGCCAGCAGTGCCGGGGGTGGGGCCAACGTCCTGACTTTC.

This chain uses TRBV2 with TRBJ1-2, with 10 bases lining up with TRBD1. Germline-derived CDR1 and CDR2 are SNHLY and FYNNEI. The CDR3 is made up of 14 amino acids. The junction had 7 bases not matched to a gene; V was cut back by 5 bases and J by 7 bases. CDR3 in amino acids: CASSTGTGVSGYTF. In DNA form, the CDR3 reads TGTGCCAGCAGTACCGGGACAGGGGTGAGTGGCTACACCTTC.

This chain uses TRBV3-1 (or the pseudogene TRBV3-2) with TRBJ1-6; the match to TRBD1 covers 7 bases. This CDR3 contains 18 residues. The V gene's germline CDR1 is LGHDT and CDR2 YNNKEL (reference sequence). After removal of 4 bases from V and 9 bases from J, the junction contained 18 bases not matched to a gene. The chain's CDR3 is CASSPILRATGAGSPLHF. The CDR3 DNA follows: TGTGCCAGCAGCCCAATACTCCGAGCTACAGGGGCTGGTTCACCCCTCCACTTT.

The V gene is TRBV7-9, the J gene TRBJ1-2; possible D gene TRBD1, 6 bases. This CDR3 is 11 amino acids long. V lost 4 bases to trimming and J lost 8 bases, with 8 bases between them. The germline V gene has CDR1 SEHNR and CDR2 FQNEAQ (reference sequence). The CDR3 reads CASSSQGGYTF. CDR3 DNA sequence: TGTGCCAGCAGCTCCCAGGGGGGCTACACCTTC.

The V gene is TRBV30, the J gene TRBJ2-7, with a weak D call TRBD1 (5 bases). CDR1 GTSNPN and CDR2 SVGIG come from the germline V gene (reference sequence). V shed 3 bases and J shed 7 bases, with 13 bases lying between them. The CDR3 is 12 amino acids. CDR3 in amino acids: CAWSGQGWEQYF. DNA of the CDR3: TGTGCCTGGAGCGGGCAGGGCTGGGAGCAGTACTTC.

The rearrangement uses TRBV28 and TRBJ1-5, with D unclear. Germline lookup yields CDR1 MDHEN and CDR2 SYDVKM. The CDR3 is 13 residues long. V dropped 6 bases and J dropped 6 bases, with 12 bases sitting between them. The CDR3 DNA sequence: TGTGCCAGCAGCCTCGCTTGGCCTCAGCCCCAGCATTTT. This encodes CASSLAWPQPQHF.

This CDR3 reads CASRTDRGRDQPQHF. CDR3 nucleotides: TGTGCCAGCAGGACAGACAGGGGGCGGGATCAGCCCCAGCATTTT. The chain combines TRBV6-5 with TRBJ1-5; TRBD1 agrees at 10 bases. Trimming at V came to 6 bases and at J to 5 bases, leaving 7 bases not matched to a gene. Germline assignment: CDR1 MNHEY and CDR2 SVGAGI. There are 15 residues in the CDR3.

The V and J genes are TRBV5-1 and TRBJ2-5; 8 nucleotides agree with TRBD2. CDR3 length: 18 amino acids. V gave up 1 base and J gave up 4 bases; unmatched junction bases: 15. CDR1 and CDR2 from the germline V gene are SGHRS and YFSETQ. The CDR3 DNA is TGCGCCAGCAGCTTGTTTCGCGCAAGCGCGGGGGGTGGAGAGACCCAGTACTTC. Translated: CASSLFRASAGGGETQYF.

The rearrangement uses TRBV2 and TRBJ1-2, with 9 bases fitting TRBD1. CDR3 size: 12 residues. With 7 bases clipped from V and 11 bases from J, the junction kept 8 bases outside the gene matches. Germline assignment: CDR1 SNHLY and CDR2 FYNNEI. The CDR3 sequence is CASTGNRGPYTF. The CDR3 region has the DNA TGTGCCAGCACGGGAAACAGGGGGCCTTACACCTTC.

This CDR3 is CASSFPLAGGLNEQFF. CDR3 bases: TGTGCCAGCAGCTTTCCTCTAGCGGGGGGTCTGAATGAGCAGTTCTTC. The rearrangement links TRBV11-2 to TRBJ2-1; 11 nucleotides align to TRBD2. V dropped 3 bases and J dropped 7; count of bases not matched to a gene: 8. The CDR3 contains 16 residues. CDR1 SGHAT and CDR2 FQNNGV come from the germline V gene.

The chain carries TRBV18 and TRBJ2-3; 14 bases match TRBD2. CDR3 length equals 17 residues. Germline CDR1 is KGHSH and CDR2 is LQKENI. Trimming at V came to 3 bases and at J to 4 bases, leaving 6 bases not matched to a gene. CDR3 residues: CASSPRTSGGPADTQYF. CDR3 DNA: TGTGCCAGCTCACCCCGGACTAGCGGGGGGCCCGCAGATACGCAGTATTTT.

V gene TRBV3-1 (or the pseudogene TRBV3-2) combines with J gene TRBJ2-2, with 8 bases lining up with TRBD1. Germline CDR1 and CDR2: LGHDT and YNNKEL (reference sequence). With 5 bases clipped from V and 4 bases from J, the junction kept 9 bases outside the gene matches. This CDR3 is 16 amino acids long. The CDR3 bases are TGTGCCAGCAGCTTGAGGCAGGGGGCGAGCACCGGGGAGCTGTTTTTT. This translates into CASSLRQGASTGELFF.

This clone turned up a few times. The chain combines TRBV3-1 (or the pseudogene TRBV3-2) with TRBJ1-1, with unresolved D. Trimming shortened V by 3 bases and J by 4 bases, and 12 bases separated the two germline ends. Germline lookup yields CDR1 LGHDT and CDR2 YNNKEL (reference sequence). This CDR3 contains 14 residues. The CDR3: CASSQPTRGTEAFF. CDR3 DNA sequence: TGTGCCAGCAGCCAGCCCACCCGAGGCACTGAAGCTTTCTTT.

The chain couples TRBV19 to TRBJ2-2; 16 nucleotides match TRBD2. The junction had 8 bases not matched to a gene; V was cut back by 6 bases and J by 4 bases. The CDR3 has 18 amino acids. CDR1 and CDR2 (germline): LNHDA, SQIVND (reference sequence). CDR3 in DNA: TGTGCCAGTAGACCGGGACTAGCGGGAGGGTTAGTCACCGGGGAGCTGTTTTTT. It yields the protein CASRPGLAGGLVTGELFF. Full variable domain (missing parts from reference TRBV19 and TRBJ2-2): DGGITQSPKYLFRKEGQNVTLSCEQNLNHDAMYWYRQDPGQGLRLIYYSQIVNDFQKGDIAEGYSVSREKKESFPLTVTSAQKNPTAFYLCASRPGLAGGLVTGELFFGEGSRLTVL.

This clone was seen a handful of times. This chain connects TRBV27 to TRBJ1-5, with a weak D call TRBD1 (6 bases). The V end was cut by 4 bases, the J end by 9 bases, with 13 bases between. Per germline, CDR1 MNHEY and CDR2 SMNVEV (reference sequence). CDR3 size: 13 residues. As DNA, the CDR3 is TGTGCCAGCAGTTCAGGGGCTACTGGGCCCCAGCATTTT. Translated: CASSSGATGPQHF.